This TCR beta chain emerged from a study of CD8+ T cells in alopecia areata. The treatment is: oral pan-JAK inhibitor, 5-10 mg twice daily. Germline V CDR1 and CDR2: SGHTA, FQGNSA. The CDR3 loop spans 14 amino acids. V was cut by 5 bases and J by 6 bases, with 17 bases left in between. RNA extraction was followed by reverse transcription into cDNA, which acted as the sequencing template. TCRdb keeps only in-frame clones here, not all; method: immunoSEQ multiplex PCR. Of under 250,000 clones in the sample, approximately 57% are singletons; the top ten hold about 1.4%. Here the sequenced sample was CD4+ T cells sorted from blood, taken at week 4, from a patient treated with tofacitinib. The V call is TRBV7-2, the J call TRBJ2-7; TRBD1 is a possible D gene (6 bases). This TCR was recovered from a human donor with alopecia areata. CDR3 coding DNA: TGTGCCAGCAGCGCATACCAGCCAGGGGCCGAGCAGTACTTC. Protein sequence: CASSAYQPGAEQYF.